What follows are 22 T cell receptor beta chains derived from one specimen sequenced in a study of T cell responses to AZD1222 COVID-19 vaccine. Produced via immunoSEQ multiplex PCR; TCRdb's table is partial and in-frame only. The table lists approximately 150,000 clones, about 90% of them singletons, with approximately 3.6% in the top ten. Sequencing was performed on peripheral blood, taken 28 days after the second AZD1222 dose. These receptors were obtained from an adult who received the AZD1222 COVID-19 vaccine.

This clone was seen just once. The chain joins TRBV5-1 to TRBJ2-7; a possible D gene is TRBD1 (5 bases). CDR1 SGHRS and CDR2 YFSETQ come from the germline V gene. This CDR3 is built from 15 residues. V was cut by 2 bases and J by 5 bases, with 17 bases left in between. This CDR3 reads CASSLRTILGDEQYF. CDR3 sequence (DNA): TGCGCCAGCAGCTTAAGGACAATCCTTGGAGACGAGCAGTACTTC.

For the CDR3, the DNA is TGTGCCAGCGGGACCGGGACAGGGGAATTTGATACGCAGTATTTT. Its protein is CASGTGTGEFDTQYF. The rearrangement links TRBV5-4 to TRBJ2-3; 10 bases agree with TRBD1. The germline V gene encodes CDR1 SGHNT and CDR2 YYREEE (reference sequence). This CDR3 spans 15 amino acids. With V trimmed by 7 bases and J by 6 bases, 11 bases remained unmatched.

The chain links TRBV25-1 to TRBJ1-2, with D maybe TRBD1 (6 bases). Trimming removed 6 bases from V and 8 bases from J, with 16 bases in between. Germline V gene sequence: CDR1 MGHDK, CDR2 SYGVNS. This CDR3 has 13 amino acids. The CDR3 spells CASRPQGKEGYTF. For the CDR3, the DNA is TGTGCCAGCAGGCCACAGGGAAAGGAAGGCTACACCTTC.

This chain connects TRBV2 to TRBJ1-1; no clear D gene. The V end lost 7 bases, the J end lost 1 base, and 28 bases lay between the germline ends. This CDR3 contains 19 residues. Germline V CDR1 and CDR2: SNHLY, FYNNEI. CDR3 nucleotide sequence: TGTGCCAGCAAACTCTCAAGCAGCCCCCTCGGCCTGAGGAACACTGAAGCTTTCTTT. Residues: CASKLSSSPLGLRNTEAFF.

On this clone: The same CDR3 is also encoded by other DNA sequences in this sample. V is TRBV24-1 and J is TRBJ2-3; 12 positions match TRBD2. This CDR3 region has 18 residues. Per germline, CDR1 KGHDR and CDR2 SFDVKD. V trimming: 3 bases; J trimming: 12 bases; junction bases outside the gene matches: 18. CDR3 DNA sequence: TGTGCCACCAGTGATATGAAACTAGCGGGAGGCGGGTTTAGTACACAGTATTTT. It specifies CATSDMKLAGGGFSTQYF.

The chain has TRBV11-1 and TRBJ2-1, with 10 bases identical to TRBD2. Trimming removed 4 bases from V and 3 bases from J; junction bases left unmatched: 6. Germline assignment: CDR1 SGHAT and CDR2 FQDESV (reference sequence). This CDR3 has 16 amino acids. The CDR3, as DNA: TGTGCCAGCAGCTCCAAAGCGGGAGGGTTCTACAATGAGCAGTTCTTC. This codes for CASSSKAGGFYNEQFF. The full variable domain, in which reference TRBV11-1 and TRBJ2-1 provide the parts outside the CDR3, is EAEVAQSPRYKITEKSQAVAFWCDPISGHATLYWYRQILGQGPELLVQFQDESVVDDSQLPKDRFSAERLKGVDSTLKIQPAELGDSAMYLCASSSKAGGFYNEQFFGPGTRLTVL.

This clone was seen a single time. The genes are TRBV7-9 and TRBJ1-6; D is uncertain. Trimming left V 4 bases short and J 7 bases short, with 17 bases between. The germline CDR1 and CDR2 sequences are SEHNR and FQNEAQ (reference sequence). CDR3 length: 16 amino acids. Here the CDR3 reads CASSSSLGHRNSPLHF. The DNA for the CDR3 is TGTGCCAGCAGCTCGAGCTTGGGCCACCGAAATTCACCCCTCCACTTT.

V usage is TRBV6-6 and J usage is TRBJ1-4, with 7 bases fitting TRBD1. CDR3 size: 13 residues. Per germline, CDR1 MNHNY and CDR2 SVGAGI (reference sequence). The V and J ends lost 4 bases and 8 bases, in that order; junction bases with no gene match: 4. CDR3 coding DNA: TGTGCCAGCAGTTTTCAGGGGGGCGAAAAACTGTTTTTT. Translating it yields CASSFQGGEKLFF.

The rearrangement uses TRBV30 and TRBJ1-3; a weak D match, TRBD1 (5 bases). The germline CDR1 and CDR2 sequences are GTSNPN and SVGIG (reference sequence). Trimming took 4 bases from V and 11 from J, leaving 12 bases between them. This CDR3 contains 11 residues. The CDR3 is CAWIGGASIYF. The CDR3 nucleotides read TGTGCCTGGATCGGAGGGGCCTCCATATATTTT.

This chain uses TRBV4-1 with TRBJ1-1; D is possibly TRBD1 (6 bases). There are 19 residues in the CDR3. V was trimmed by 1 base and J by 0 bases, leaving 21 bases between them. The germline CDR1 and CDR2 sequences are MGHRA and YSYEKL. This chain's CDR3 is CASSQVWGAQGGMNTEAFF. CDR3 coding DNA: TGCGCCAGCAGCCAAGTTTGGGGGGCACAGGGAGGAATGAACACTGAAGCTTTCTTT.

The count of this clone is one. The J gene is TRBJ2-7, the V gene TRBV18; TRBD2 is a possible D gene (7 bases). Germline assignment: CDR1 KGHSH and CDR2 LQKENI. V lost 3 bases and J lost 4, with 13 bases in between. The CDR3 is 14 amino acids. The CDR3 loop is CASSPREGEYEQYF. The DNA for the CDR3 is TGTGCCAGCTCACCGAGGGAGGGGGAGTACGAGCAGTACTTC.

V gene TRBV25-1 combines with J gene TRBJ2-2; 8 nucleotides line up with TRBD2. This CDR3 is built from 14 residues. Germline V gives CDR1 MGHDK, CDR2 SYGVNS. V lost 11 bases and J lost 7; bases outside the gene matches: 12. CDR3 residues: CARGAGGAGGELFF. Written as DNA, the CDR3 is TGTGCCCGCGGGGCCGGGGGGGCTGGCGGGGAGCTGTTTTTT. The full variable domain, rest sourced from reference TRBV25-1 and TRBJ2-2, is EADIYQTPRYLVIGTGKKITLECSQTMGHDKMYWYQQDPGMELHLIHYSYGVNSTEKGDLSSESTVSRIRTEHFPLTLESARPSHTSQYLCARGAGGAGGELFFGEGSRLTVL.

Notes on this clone: The junction does not match germline at one end; this may be a read error. V and J are TRBV27 and TRBJ1-2; the D is unclear. The CDR3 loop spans 10 amino acids. Germline-derived CDR1 and CDR2 are MNHEY and SMNVEV (reference sequence). CDR3 loop: CASILHRLNF. The CDR3 coding sequence is TGTGCCAGCATCCTGCACCGGCTAAACTTC.

The genes are TRBV20-1 and TRBJ1-5; D is undetermined. The CDR3 contains 14 residues. V lost 3 bases and J lost 4, with 13 bases in between. Germline CDR1 reads DFQATT; CDR2 reads SNEGSKA (reference sequence). CDR3: CSASTVAANQPQHF. DNA of the CDR3: TGCAGTGCTAGTACGGTGGCAGCTAATCAGCCCCAGCATTTT.

The chain employs TRBV2 and TRBJ1-2; 8 bases map to TRBD1. There are 14 residues in the CDR3. With 6 bases clipped from V and 6 bases from J, the junction kept 9 bases outside the gene matches. Germline V CDR1 and CDR2: SNHLY, FYNNEI. This CDR3 is CASRSRTGTDGYTF. The CDR3, as DNA: TGTGCCAGCAGATCCCGGACAGGGACCGATGGCTACACCTTC. The variable domain in full, completed from reference TRBV2 and TRBJ1-2, reads EPEVTQTPSHQVTQMGQEVILRCVPISNHLYFYWYRQILGQKVEFLVSFYNNEISEKSEIFDDQFSVERPDGSNFTLKIRSTKLEDSAMYFCASRSRTGTDGYTFGSGTRLTVV.

As to this clone: In the same sample, other DNA sequences code for this CDR3. Here the CDR3 DNA reads TGTGCCAGCAGCCCCCGGGACAGGGTGAGGGAAAAACTGTTTTTT. The encoded protein is CASSPRDRVREKLFF. The chain recombines TRBV7-8 with TRBJ1-4, with 9 nucleotides matching TRBD1. This CDR3 is 15 amino acids long. CDR1 is SGHVS and CDR2 is FQNEAQ in the germline V gene. J was trimmed by 8 bases and V by 5 bases; bases with no gene match: 9.

The rearrangement links TRBV5-6 to TRBJ1-2; the match to TRBD1 covers 8 bases. The ends lost 0 bases at V and 6 bases at J; junction bases unmatched: 4. CDR3 length equals 14 residues. The V gene's germline CDR1 is SGHDT and CDR2 YYEEEE. The CDR3 region has the DNA TGTGCCAGCAGCTTGGTGGCAGGGGGCAATGGCTACACCTTC. Its translation: CASSLVAGGNGYTF.

This clone was detected only once. V gene TRBV11-2 combines with J gene TRBJ1-1; D remains unclear. CDR3 length: 15 amino acids. Germline loops: CDR1 SGHAT, CDR2 FQNNGV. V was pared by 3 bases and J by 6 bases, with 17 bases between. CDR3 loop: CASSFPPEHGPEAFF. The CDR3 region has the DNA TGTGCCAGCAGCTTCCCTCCTGAACACGGACCTGAAGCTTTCTTT.

This chain uses TRBV2 with TRBJ2-7; possibly TRBD2 for D (6 bases). Germline V lookup: CDR1 SNHLY, CDR2 FYNNEI. Trimming cost V 8 bases and J 0 bases, with 14 bases left between them. The CDR3 consists of 14 residues. CDR3 region: CASVSGTSSYEQYF. The CDR3 region has the DNA TGTGCCAGCGTCTCCGGGACTTCCTCCTACGAGCAGTACTTC. Together with reference TRBV2 and TRBJ2-7, the CDR3 gives the full variable domain: EPEVTQTPSHQVTQMGQEVILRCVPISNHLYFYWYRQILGQKVEFLVSFYNNEISEKSEIFDDQFSVERPDGSNFTLKIRSTKLEDSAMYFCASVSGTSSYEQYFGPGTRLTVT.

The chain recombines TRBV7-9 with TRBJ2-2; 10 positions match TRBD1. The V gene's germline CDR1 is SEHNR and CDR2 FQNEAQ (reference sequence). V shed 3 bases and J 0 bases; nucleotides not matched to a gene: 10. This CDR3 spans 19 amino acids. The CDR3 DNA reads as TGTGCCAGCAGCTTGAGGGCGGGACAGGGGCATACGAACACCGGGGAGCTGTTTTTT. Amino acids: CASSLRAGQGHTNTGELFF.

V gene TRBV27 combines with J gene TRBJ1-2, with 8 nucleotides matching TRBD1. Germline V gene sequence: CDR1 MNHEY, CDR2 SMNVEV (reference sequence). This CDR3 has 16 amino acids. Trimming removed 5 bases from V and 4 bases from J; junction bases left unmatched: 12. The CDR3 nucleotides are TGTGCCAGCAGTCCGGGGCAGGGGGCCCCTCGCTATGGCTACACCTTC. It is translated as CASSPGQGAPRYGYTF.

CDR3 region: CASSWTSGSYEQYF. Written as DNA, the CDR3 is TGTGCCAGCAGCTGGACTAGCGGATCCTACGAGCAGTACTTC. The V and J genes are TRBV27 and TRBJ2-7; 10 bases are shared with TRBD2. There are 14 residues in the CDR3. In germline, CDR1 is MNHEY, CDR2 SMNVEV (reference sequence). The J segment lost 1 base and the V segment lost 6 bases, leaving 3 bases of the junction unmatched.